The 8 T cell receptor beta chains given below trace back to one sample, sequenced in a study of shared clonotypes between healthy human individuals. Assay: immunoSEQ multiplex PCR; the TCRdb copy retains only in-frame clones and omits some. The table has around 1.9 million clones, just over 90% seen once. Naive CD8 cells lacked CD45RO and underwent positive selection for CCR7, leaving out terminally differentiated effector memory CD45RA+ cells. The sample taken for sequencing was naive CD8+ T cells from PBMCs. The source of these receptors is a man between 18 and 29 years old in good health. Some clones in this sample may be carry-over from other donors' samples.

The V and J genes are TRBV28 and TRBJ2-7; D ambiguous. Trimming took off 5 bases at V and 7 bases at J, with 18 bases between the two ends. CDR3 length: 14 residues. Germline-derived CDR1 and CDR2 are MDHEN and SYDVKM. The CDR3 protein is CASSKRLVSGEQYF. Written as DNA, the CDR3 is TGTGCCAGCAGTAAGAGGCTAGTCTCGGGTGAGCAGTACTTC.

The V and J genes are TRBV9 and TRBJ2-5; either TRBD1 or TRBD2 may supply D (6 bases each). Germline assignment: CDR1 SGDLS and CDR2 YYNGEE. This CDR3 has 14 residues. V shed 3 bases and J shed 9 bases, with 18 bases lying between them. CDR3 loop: CASSEGGDPKAQYF. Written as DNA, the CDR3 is TGTGCCAGCAGCGAGGGGGGTGACCCGAAGGCCCAGTACTTC.

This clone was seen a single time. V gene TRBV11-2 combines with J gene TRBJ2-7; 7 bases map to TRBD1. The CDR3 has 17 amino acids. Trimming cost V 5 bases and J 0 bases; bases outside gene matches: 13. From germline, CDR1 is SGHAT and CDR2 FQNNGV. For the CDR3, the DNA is TGTGCCAGCAGCCCGGTAGGGGGCGGGTTAAGCTCCTACGAGCAGTACTTC. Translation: CASSPVGGGLSSYEQYF. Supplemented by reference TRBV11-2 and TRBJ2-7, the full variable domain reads EAGVAQSPRYKIIEKRQSVAFWCNPISGHATLYWYQQILGQGPKLLIQFQNNGVVDDSQLPKDRFSAERLKGVDSTLKIQPAKLEDSAVYLCASSPVGGGLSSYEQYFGPGTRLTVT.

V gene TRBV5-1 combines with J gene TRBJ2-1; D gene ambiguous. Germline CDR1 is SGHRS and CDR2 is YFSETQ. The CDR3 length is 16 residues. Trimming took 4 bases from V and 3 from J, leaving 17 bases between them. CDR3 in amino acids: CASSVDEKTFYNEQFF. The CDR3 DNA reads TGCGCCAGCAGCGTAGACGAAAAGACCTTCTACAATGAGCAGTTCTTC.

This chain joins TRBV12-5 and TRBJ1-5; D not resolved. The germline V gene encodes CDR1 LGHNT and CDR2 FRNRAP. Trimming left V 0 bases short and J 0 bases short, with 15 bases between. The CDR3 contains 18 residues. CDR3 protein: CASGLVQASVRSNQPQHF. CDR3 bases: TGTGCTAGTGGTTTGGTACAAGCGTCGGTCCGTAGCAATCAGCCCCAGCATTTT.

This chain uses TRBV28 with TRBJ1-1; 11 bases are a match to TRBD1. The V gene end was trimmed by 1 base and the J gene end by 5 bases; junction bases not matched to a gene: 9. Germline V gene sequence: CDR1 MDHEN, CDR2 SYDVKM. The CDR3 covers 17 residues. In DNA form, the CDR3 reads TGTGCCAGCAGTTTATTGATAACGGACAGGGGGCTAACTGAAGCTTTCTTT. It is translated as CASSLLITDRGLTEAFF.

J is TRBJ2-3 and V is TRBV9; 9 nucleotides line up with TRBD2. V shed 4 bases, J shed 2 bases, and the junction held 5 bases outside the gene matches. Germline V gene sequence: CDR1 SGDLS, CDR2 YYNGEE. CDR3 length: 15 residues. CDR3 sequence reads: CASSIRLAATDTQYF. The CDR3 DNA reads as TGTGCCAGCAGCATAAGACTAGCGGCCACAGATACGCAGTATTTT. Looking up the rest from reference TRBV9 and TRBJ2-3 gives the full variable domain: DSGVTQTPKHLITATGQRVTLRCSPRSGDLSVYWYQQSLDQGLQFLIQYYNGEERAKGNILERFSAQQFPDLHSELNLSSLELGDSALYFCASSIRLAATDTQYFGPGTRLTVL.

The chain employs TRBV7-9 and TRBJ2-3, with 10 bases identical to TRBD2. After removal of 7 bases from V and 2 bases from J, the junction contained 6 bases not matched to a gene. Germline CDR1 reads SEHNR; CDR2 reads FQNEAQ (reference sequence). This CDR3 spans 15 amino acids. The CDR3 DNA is TGTGCCAGCAACGGACTAGCGGTAGACACAGATACGCAGTATTTT. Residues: CASNGLAVDTDTQYF. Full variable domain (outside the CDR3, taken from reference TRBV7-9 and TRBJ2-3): DTGVSQNPRHKITKRGQNVTFRCDPISEHNRLYWYRQTLGQGPEFLTYFQNEAQLEKSRLLSDRFSAERPKGSFSTLEIQRTEQGDSAMYLCASNGLAVDTDTQYFGPGTRLTVL.